The T cell receptor beta chain under discussion was sequenced for a study of CD8 T cells in ankylosing spondylitis. General study results and limits: CD8+ by phenotype, disease-linked clones were relatively rare in peripheral blood.

The germline V gene encodes CDR1 SEHNR and CDR2 FQNEAQ (reference sequence). V was clipped by 5 bases and J by 0 bases, with 15 bases between them. CDR3 length: 16 amino acids. Comments on this clonotype: As yet, its antigen is unknown.

TCRdb used MiXCR to reprocess the 5' RACE reads, holding one entry per CDR3 protein. The sample comprises approximately 350,000 distinct CDR3 sequences, approximately 20% of which are singletons, and around 13% rests with the top ten. The clonotype comes from a male donor with ankylosing spondylitis or in good health (not recorded which). The chain carries TRBV7-9 and TRBJ2-3; D perhaps matches TRBD1 (5 bases). Sequenced input: blood, either unsorted or a sorted T cell fraction (not recorded which). The CDR3 region is CASSGPGIPSTDTQYF. The CDR3 DNA sequence: TGTGCCAGCAGCGGACCAGGGATCCCGAGCACAGATACGCAGTATTTT.